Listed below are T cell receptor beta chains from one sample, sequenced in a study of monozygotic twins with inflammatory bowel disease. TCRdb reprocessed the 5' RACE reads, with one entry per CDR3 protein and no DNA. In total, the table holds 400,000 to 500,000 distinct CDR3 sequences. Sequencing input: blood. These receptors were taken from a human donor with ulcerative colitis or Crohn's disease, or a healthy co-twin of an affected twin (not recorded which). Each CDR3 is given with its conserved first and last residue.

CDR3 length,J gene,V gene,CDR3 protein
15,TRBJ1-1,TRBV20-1,CSAGTRRGKNTEAFF
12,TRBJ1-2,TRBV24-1,CATSDSGLGYTF
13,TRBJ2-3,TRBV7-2,CASSLSKGDTQYF
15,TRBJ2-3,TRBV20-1,CSVQMTSGLTDTQYF
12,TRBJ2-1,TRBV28,CASSLPGLEQFF
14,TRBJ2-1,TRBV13,CASSSNTRLYEQFF
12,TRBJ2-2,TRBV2,CASGVGAGELFF
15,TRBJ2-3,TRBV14,CASSRPGVMTDTQYF
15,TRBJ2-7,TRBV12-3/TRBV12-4,CASSPLGGGASEQYF
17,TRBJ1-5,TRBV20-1,CSASLGQTGGTGQPQHF
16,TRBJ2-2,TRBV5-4,CASSLGQAHGTGELFF